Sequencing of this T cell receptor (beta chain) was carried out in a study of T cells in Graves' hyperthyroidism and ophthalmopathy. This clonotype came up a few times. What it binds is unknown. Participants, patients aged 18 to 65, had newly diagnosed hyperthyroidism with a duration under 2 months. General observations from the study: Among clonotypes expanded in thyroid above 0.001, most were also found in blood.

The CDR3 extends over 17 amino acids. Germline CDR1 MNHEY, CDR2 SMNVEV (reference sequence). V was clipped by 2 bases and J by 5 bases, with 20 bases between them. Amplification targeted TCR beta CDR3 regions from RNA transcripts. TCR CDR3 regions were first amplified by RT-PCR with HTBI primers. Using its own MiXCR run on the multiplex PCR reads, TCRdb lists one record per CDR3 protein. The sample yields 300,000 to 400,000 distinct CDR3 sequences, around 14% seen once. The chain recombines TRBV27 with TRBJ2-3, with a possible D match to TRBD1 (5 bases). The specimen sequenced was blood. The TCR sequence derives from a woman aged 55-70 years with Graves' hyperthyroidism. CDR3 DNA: TGTGCCAGCAGTTTACCCCCCGGTAGGGGTGAGGTAGATACGCAGTATTTT. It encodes CASSLPPGRGEVDTQYF.